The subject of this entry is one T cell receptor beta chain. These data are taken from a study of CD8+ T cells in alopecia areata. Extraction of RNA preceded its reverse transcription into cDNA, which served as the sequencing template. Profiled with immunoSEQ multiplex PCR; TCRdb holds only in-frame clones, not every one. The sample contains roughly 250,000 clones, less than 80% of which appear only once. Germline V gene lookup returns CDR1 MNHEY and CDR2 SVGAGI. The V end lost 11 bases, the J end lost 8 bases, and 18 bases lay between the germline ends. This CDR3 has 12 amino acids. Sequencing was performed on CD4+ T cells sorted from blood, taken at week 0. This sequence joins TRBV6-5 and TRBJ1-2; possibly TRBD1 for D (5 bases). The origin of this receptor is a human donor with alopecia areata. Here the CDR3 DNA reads TGTGCCTCCTCCCGCGGGGGAGACGGCTACACCTTC. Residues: CASSRGGDGYTF.